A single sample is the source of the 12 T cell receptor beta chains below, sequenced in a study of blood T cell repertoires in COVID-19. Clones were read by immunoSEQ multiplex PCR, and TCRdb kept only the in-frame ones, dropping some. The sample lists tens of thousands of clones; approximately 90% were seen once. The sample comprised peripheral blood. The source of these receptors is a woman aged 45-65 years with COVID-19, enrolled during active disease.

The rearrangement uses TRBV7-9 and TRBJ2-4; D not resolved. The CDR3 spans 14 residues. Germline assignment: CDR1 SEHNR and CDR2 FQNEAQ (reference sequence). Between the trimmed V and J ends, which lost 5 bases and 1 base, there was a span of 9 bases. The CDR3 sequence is CASSQTDAKNIQYF. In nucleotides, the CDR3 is TGTGCCAGCAGCCAGACTGACGCCAAAAACATTCAGTACTTC.

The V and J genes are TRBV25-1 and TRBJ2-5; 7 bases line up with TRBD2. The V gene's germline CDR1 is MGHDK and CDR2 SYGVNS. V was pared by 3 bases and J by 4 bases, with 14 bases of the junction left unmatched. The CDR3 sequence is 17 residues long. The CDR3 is CASSDERAGAARETQYF. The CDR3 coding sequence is TGTGCCAGCAGTGACGAACGGGCGGGAGCGGCTCGAGAGACCCAGTACTTC. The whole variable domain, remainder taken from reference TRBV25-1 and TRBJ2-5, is EADIYQTPRYLVIGTGKKITLECSQTMGHDKMYWYQQDPGMELHLIHYSYGVNSTEKGDLSSESTVSRIRTEHFPLTLESARPSHTSQYLCASSDERAGAARETQYFGPGTRLLVL.

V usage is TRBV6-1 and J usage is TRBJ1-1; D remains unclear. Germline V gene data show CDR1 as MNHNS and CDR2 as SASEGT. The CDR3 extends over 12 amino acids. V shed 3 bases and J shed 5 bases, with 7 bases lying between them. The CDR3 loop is CASSDRYTEAFF. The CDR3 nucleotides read TGTGCCAGCAGTGACAGGTATACTGAAGCTTTCTTT.

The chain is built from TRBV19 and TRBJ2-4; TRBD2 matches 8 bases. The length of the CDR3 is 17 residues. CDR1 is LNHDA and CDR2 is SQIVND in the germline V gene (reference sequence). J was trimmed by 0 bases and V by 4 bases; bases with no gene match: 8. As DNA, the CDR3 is TGTGCCAGTAGTAAGGGTGTGGCGGGGGGAGCCAAAAACATTCAGTACTTC. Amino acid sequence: CASSKGVAGGAKNIQYF.

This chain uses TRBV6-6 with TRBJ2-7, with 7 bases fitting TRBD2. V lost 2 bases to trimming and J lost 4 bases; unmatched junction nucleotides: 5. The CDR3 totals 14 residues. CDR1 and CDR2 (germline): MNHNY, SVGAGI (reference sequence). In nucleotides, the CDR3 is TGTGCCAGCAGTTACAACGGGAGGAATTACGAGCAGTACTTC. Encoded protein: CASSYNGRNYEQYF.

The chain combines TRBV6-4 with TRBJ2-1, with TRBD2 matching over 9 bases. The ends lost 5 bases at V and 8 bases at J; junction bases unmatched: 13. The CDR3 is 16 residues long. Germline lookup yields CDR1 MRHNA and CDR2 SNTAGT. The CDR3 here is CASSPRGASGDHEQFF. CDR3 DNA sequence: TGTGCCAGCAGTCCCCGGGGGGCTAGCGGGGACCATGAGCAGTTCTTC.

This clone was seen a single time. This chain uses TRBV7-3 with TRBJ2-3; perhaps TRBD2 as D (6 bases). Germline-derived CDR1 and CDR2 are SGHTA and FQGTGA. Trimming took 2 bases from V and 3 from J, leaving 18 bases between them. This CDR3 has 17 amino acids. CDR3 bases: TGTGCCAGCAGCTTAGGGGGTAGGAGGAGGGCGACAGATACGCAGTATTTT. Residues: CASSLGGRRRATDTQYF.

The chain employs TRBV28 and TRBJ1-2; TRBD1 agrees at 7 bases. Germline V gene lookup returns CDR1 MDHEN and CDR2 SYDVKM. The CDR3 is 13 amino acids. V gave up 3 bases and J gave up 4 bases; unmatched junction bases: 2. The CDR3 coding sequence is TGTGCCAGCAGTTTGGGACAGTTCTATGGCTACACCTTC. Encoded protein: CASSLGQFYGYTF.

CDR3 in amino acids: CASSPRLAPYNEQFF. DNA of the CDR3: TGTGCCAGTAGTCCTAGACTAGCTCCCTACAATGAGCAGTTCTTC. The rearrangement joins TRBV19 to TRBJ2-1; 7 bases are shared with TRBD2. The V segment lost 5 bases and the J segment 2 bases; nucleotides outside the gene matches: 6. Germline V gene data show CDR1 as LNHDA and CDR2 as SQIVND (reference sequence). The CDR3 contains 15 residues.

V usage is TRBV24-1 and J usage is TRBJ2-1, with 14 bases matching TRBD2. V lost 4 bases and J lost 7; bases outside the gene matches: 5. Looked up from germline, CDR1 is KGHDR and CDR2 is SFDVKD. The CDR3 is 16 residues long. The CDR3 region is CATSDRLAGGRNEQFF. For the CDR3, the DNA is TGTGCCACCAGTGACCGACTAGCGGGGGGGAGGAATGAGCAGTTCTTC.

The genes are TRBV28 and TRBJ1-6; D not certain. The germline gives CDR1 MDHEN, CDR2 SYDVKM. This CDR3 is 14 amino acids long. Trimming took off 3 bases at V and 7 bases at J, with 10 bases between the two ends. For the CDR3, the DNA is TGTGCCAGCAGTTTTGGAGTACGAAATTCACCCCTCCACTTT. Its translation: CASSFGVRNSPLHF.

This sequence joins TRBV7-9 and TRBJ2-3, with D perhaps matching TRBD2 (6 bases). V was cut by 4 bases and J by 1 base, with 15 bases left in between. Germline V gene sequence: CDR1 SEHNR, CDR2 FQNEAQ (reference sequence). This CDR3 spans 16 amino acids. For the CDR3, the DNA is TGTGCCAGCAGCTCCGTCTCGGCTAGCGGCACAGATACGCAGTATTTT. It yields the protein CASSSVSASGTDTQYF. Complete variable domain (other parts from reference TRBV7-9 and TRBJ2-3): DTGVSQNPRHKITKRGQNVTFRCDPISEHNRLYWYRQTLGQGPEFLTYFQNEAQLEKSRLLSDRFSAERPKGSFSTLEIQRTEQGDSAMYLCASSSVSASGTDTQYFGPGTRLTVL.